Detailed here is one T cell receptor beta chain. Its target is not known. Trimming removed 3 bases from V and 2 bases from J, with 7 bases in between. The germline gives CDR1 WSHSY, CDR2 SAAADI. This CDR3 comprises 13 residues. The sample is drawn from a study of blood T cells in healthy people across ages. Study findings and constraints: Bulk PBMC profiling left naive and antigen-experienced comparisons inconclusive.

Together with a sample-barcoded 5' primer, a J-beta primer mix was included in a second PCR lasting about 7 to 11 cycles. Every sample gave at least 2.5 million paired-end reads containing CDR3. Using its own MiXCR run on the 5' RACE reads, TCRdb lists one record per CDR3 protein. The sample lists 790,000 or so distinct CDR3 sequences, 56% seen once, with 20% to 30% in the top ten. They isolated at least 7 million PBMCs from each sample. Material: blood. The sequence was collected from a man aged 35 to 55 in good health. The J gene is TRBJ1-1, the V gene TRBV10-2; D uncertain. CDR3 region: CASSDSTNTEAFF. Here the CDR3 DNA reads TGCGCCAGCAGTGACTCCACAAACACTGAAGCTTTCTTT.